The source of this TCR beta chain is a study of cytomegalovirus exposure and HLA in healthy donors. The study ran its PCR with 60 Vbeta and 13 Jbeta primers. Libraries were prepared by immunoSEQ multiplex PCR; TCRdb keeps only in-frame clonotypes and omits some of them. The repertoire table contains around 160,000 clones. The sequence came from a woman in her 50s in good health and CMV-seronegative. Source material: PBMCs.

CDR3 loop: CASRSRESNTEAFF. CDR3 nucleotides: TGTGCCAGCAGATCCCGGGAGTCGAACACTGAAGCTTTCTTT. The chain links TRBV6-5 to TRBJ1-1; D unclear. Trimming pared 6 bases from V and 1 base from J, leaving 12 bases between. Per the germline V gene, CDR1 is MNHEY and CDR2 is SVGAGI. The CDR3 consists of 14 residues.